These 22 T cell receptor beta chains originate from one sample sequenced in a study of T cells after posttransplantation cyclophosphamide. The data were produced by immunoSEQ multiplex PCR, yet TCRdb's version contains in-frame clones alone and is incomplete. Seen here are about 1,900 clones, around 94% observed once, and the top ten hold approximately 3%. Sequencing input: CD4+ T cells sorted from bone marrow. The source of these receptors is a woman between 50 and 59 years old in good health and a related stem cell transplant donor.

The genes are TRBV6-5 and TRBJ2-5; D gene ambiguous. The CDR3 covers 13 residues. The germline V gene has CDR1 MNHEY and CDR2 SVGAGI. V lost 0 bases and J lost 5, with 7 bases in between. CDR3 nucleotides: TGTGCCAGCAGTTACTCGATGCAGGAGACCCAGTACTTC. Translated, it gives CASSYSMQETQYF.

This chain uses TRBV30 with TRBJ2-3; 8 bases are shared with TRBD1. CDR1 and CDR2 from the germline V gene are GTSNPN and SVGIG (reference sequence). This CDR3 is built from 15 residues. J gave up 2 bases and V 1 base, and 5 bases lay outside the gene matches. Here the CDR3 reads CAWSGTGQVTDTQYF. The CDR3 nucleotides are TGTGCCTGGAGTGGGACGGGACAGGTCACAGATACGCAGTATTTT.

In its sample, this clone was seen once. The rearrangement uses TRBV27 and TRBJ2-7; 13 nucleotides match TRBD2. J lost 2 bases, V lost 6 bases, and 4 bases had no gene match. The CDR3 contains 15 residues. Germline V CDR1 and CDR2: MNHEY, SMNVEV (reference sequence). CDR3 in amino acids: CASSRTSGGTYEQYF. The CDR3 region has the DNA TGTGCCAGCAGCCGGACTAGCGGGGGAACCTACGAGCAGTACTTC.

This clone was seen only once. CDR3 residues: CASSPPGTSGYNEQFF. In DNA form, the CDR3 reads TGTGCCAGCAGCCCACCCGGGACTAGCGGTTACAATGAGCAGTTCTTC. V gene TRBV9 combines with J gene TRBJ2-1; 11 bases match TRBD2. Germline CDR1 reads SGDLS; CDR2 reads YYNGEE. This CDR3 contains 16 residues. The junction had 7 bases not matched to a gene; V was cut back by 4 bases and J by 4 bases.

The rearrangement joins TRBV18 to TRBJ1-2; 9 nucleotides agree with TRBD1. The CDR3 has 14 residues. V was pared by 2 bases and J by 5 bases, with 3 bases of the junction left unmatched. Germline lookup yields CDR1 KGHSH and CDR2 LQKENI. The CDR3 sequence is CASSPTTGGYGYTF. CDR3 nucleotide sequence: TGTGCCAGCTCACCAACGACAGGGGGATATGGCTACACCTTC.

The chain joins TRBV7-9 to TRBJ2-2, with a weak D call TRBD1 (6 bases). Trimming cost V 3 bases and J 4 bases, with 12 bases left between them. CDR1 is SEHNR and CDR2 is FQNEAQ in the germline V gene (reference sequence). The CDR3 consists of 15 residues. CDR3 in DNA: TGTGCCAGCAGCTTGACACAGGGCGGCACCGGGGAGCTGTTTTTT. Protein sequence: CASSLTQGGTGELFF.

V gene TRBV7-2 combines with J gene TRBJ2-7; TRBD1 is a possible D gene (6 bases). CDR3 size: 13 residues. The germline V gene has CDR1 SGHTA and CDR2 FQGNSA. V was trimmed by 5 bases and J by 4 bases, leaving 12 bases between them. The CDR3: CASSPGQTYEQYF. CDR3 nucleotide sequence: TGTGCCAGCAGCCCCGGACAGACTTACGAGCAGTACTTC.

The chain is built from TRBV28 and TRBJ1-2, with 7 bases matching TRBD1. This CDR3 spans 16 amino acids. Per germline, CDR1 MDHEN and CDR2 SYDVKM. The V gene end was trimmed by 4 bases and the J gene end by 0 bases; junction bases not matched to a gene: 8. In DNA form, the CDR3 reads TGTGCCAGCAGTTCAACAGGGGACTCGGCTAACTATGGCTACACCTTC. It codes for CASSSTGDSANYGYTF.

The chain links TRBV10-2 to TRBJ2-7; 7 bases are a match to TRBD2. J was trimmed by 2 bases and V by 4 bases; bases with no gene match: 8. This CDR3 contains 15 residues. CDR1 and CDR2 (germline): WSHSY, SAAADI. The CDR3 DNA reads TGCGCCAGCAGTGTTTCGCGGGAGATTACCTACGAGCAGTACTTC. Residues: CASSVSREITYEQYF.

This clone was seen more than once but under ten times. The chain uses TRBV12-1 and TRBJ2-1; the table's D call of TRBD2 was not tested on the DNA. TRBV12-1 is an annotated pseudogene. This CDR3 is built from 15 residues. The CDR3 DNA reads as TGTGCCAGCAGCCGGAGAGGGAGGGCCTACAATGAGCAGTTCTTC. This codes for CASSRRGRAYNEQFF.

DNA for the CDR3: TGTGCCAGCAGCAGGGGACTAGGCGACGAGCAGTACTTC. Residues: CASSRGLGDEQYF. This chain joins TRBV5-6 and TRBJ2-7, with 8 nucleotides matching TRBD2. Germline CDR1 reads SGHDT; CDR2 reads YYEEEE. V shed 4 bases, J shed 5 bases, and the junction held 5 bases outside the gene matches. The CDR3 is 13 residues long.

The chain links TRBV11-2 to TRBJ2-7, with TRBD2 as a possible D gene (6 bases). CDR1 and CDR2 (germline): SGHAT, FQNNGV. The V end lost 5 bases, the J end lost 2 bases, and 22 bases lay between the germline ends. The CDR3 loop spans 17 amino acids. The DNA of the CDR3 is TGTGCCAGCAGCCCGAGGCCTGGACGGAGGGCTACCTACGAGCAGTACTTC. Its translation: CASSPRPGRRATYEQYF.

The chain uses TRBV10-2 and TRBJ2-6, with a weak D call TRBD1 (6 bases). V shed 2 bases and J shed 4 bases, with 9 bases lying between them. Germline V gives CDR1 WSHSY, CDR2 SAAADI. The CDR3 is 15 residues long. The CDR3 region is CASSEVGQGANVLTF. Here the CDR3 DNA reads TGCGCCAGCAGTGAGGTTGGACAGGGGGCCAACGTCCTGACTTTC.

The V gene is TRBV5-1, the J gene TRBJ1-1, with 7 bases matching TRBD1. The junction had 9 bases not matched to a gene; V was cut back by 0 bases and J by 10 bases. The CDR3 runs 14 residues. CDR1 is SGHRS and CDR2 is YFSETQ in the germline V gene. In nucleotides, the CDR3 is TGCGCCAGCAGCTTGGAAACAGGGGAAGTTGTAGCTTTCTTT. Translating gives CASSLETGEVVAFF.

For this clone: Germline is not matched at one junction end, which may reflect a read error. V and J are TRBV9 and TRBJ2-1; 10 bases are a match to TRBD2. The CDR3 runs to 17 residues. Per germline, CDR1 SGDLS and CDR2 YYNGEE. The CDR3 sequence: CASTRGLAGAEVSGPVF. The CDR3 DNA is TGTGCCAGCACCCGAGGGCTAGCGGGAGCGGAGGTCTCAGGGCCGGTCTTC.

The rearrangement joins TRBV5-1 to TRBJ1-2, with 8 bases matching TRBD1. V lost 2 bases and J lost 6; bases outside the gene matches: 9. Germline values: CDR1 SGHRS, CDR2 YFSETQ. CDR3 length equals 15 residues. The CDR3 protein is CASSLTGQGGDGYTF. For the CDR3, the DNA is TGCGCCAGCAGCTTAACAGGACAGGGCGGAGATGGCTACACCTTC. The full variable domain, rest sourced from reference TRBV5-1 and TRBJ1-2, is KAGVTQTPRYLIKTRGQQVTLSCSPISGHRSVSWYQQTPGQGLQFLFEYFSETQRNKGNFPGRFSGRQFSNSRSEMNVSTLELGDSALYLCASSLTGQGGDGYTFGSGTRLTVV.

The chain is built from TRBV29-1 and TRBJ2-7; a possible D gene is TRBD2 (5 bases). V gave up 0 bases and J gave up 6 bases, with 21 bases separating them. Looked up from germline, CDR1 is SQVTM and CDR2 is ANQGSEA. This CDR3 is built from 16 residues. The CDR3 loop reads CSVEDFEGVLPREQYF. The CDR3 DNA reads TGCAGCGTTGAAGATTTTGAGGGAGTACTTCCTCGCGAGCAGTACTTC.

The chain couples TRBV28 to TRBJ2-7; the match to TRBD2 covers 14 bases. Germline CDR1 MDHEN, CDR2 SYDVKM. V was clipped by 5 bases and J by 1 base; unmatched bases: 13. The CDR3 extends over 19 amino acids. CDR3 bases: TGTGCCAGCAGTCCCCCCGGGACTAGCGGGAGAAGGCAGTCCTACGAGCAGTACTTC. Amino acid sequence: CASSPPGTSGRRQSYEQYF.

This chain uses TRBV15 with TRBJ2-5, with a weak D call TRBD2 (5 bases). This CDR3 has 15 residues. With 0 bases removed from V and 0 bases from J, the gap between germline ends came to 8 bases. Germline assignment: CDR1 LNHNV and CDR2 YYDKDF (reference sequence). The CDR3 sequence is CATSRDPGNQETQYF. The CDR3 DNA follows: TGTGCCACCAGCAGAGATCCGGGAAACCAAGAGACCCAGTACTTC.

The chain uses TRBV10-3 and TRBJ1-2; D not certain. CDR3 length: 13 residues. The germline V and J ends were trimmed by 4 bases and 4 bases, with 10 bases remaining between them. Looked up from germline, CDR1 is ENHRY and CDR2 is SYGVKD. The CDR3 DNA reads as TGTGCCATCAGTGCAGACTCTGGCTATGGCTACACCTTC. It encodes CAISADSGYGYTF.

This chain connects TRBV7-9 to TRBJ1-1, with 7 positions matching TRBD1. The CDR3 loop spans 15 amino acids. The germline gives CDR1 SEHNR, CDR2 FQNEAQ (reference sequence). The junction had 6 bases not matched to a gene; V was cut back by 5 bases and J by 0 bases. CDR3 nucleotide sequence: TGTGCCAGCAGCCTTCCGACAGGGATGAACACTGAAGCTTTCTTT. This encodes CASSLPTGMNTEAFF.

The V and J genes are TRBV7-2 and TRBJ1-4; D unclear. The germline CDR1 and CDR2 sequences are SGHTA and FQGNSA. There are 14 residues in the CDR3. Trimming pared 3 bases from V and 8 bases from J, leaving 13 bases between. For the CDR3, the DNA is TGTGCCAGCAGCTTCTCGATTGCGGGGGAAAAACTGTTTTTT. Translation gives CASSFSIAGEKLFF.